This record looks at one T cell receptor (beta chain) sequence and its context. Its antigen is unknown. The data stem from a study of cytomegalovirus exposure and HLA in healthy donors. Study-wide results and caveats: Later analysis found that TCR beta chains associated with HLA were more clonally expanded than other, equally common chains.

PCR used 60 Vbeta primers and 13 Jbeta primers. As handled by the study authors: Approximately 11 million of the about 80 million unique TCR beta chains counted in a later analysis were shared. Clones were read by immunoSEQ multiplex PCR, and TCRdb kept only the in-frame ones, dropping some. V and J calls and clone size are those listed in that table; D and trimming were worked out from the DNA. The sample shows about 140,000 clones, roughly 73% of them seen only once. V lost 11 bases and J 1 base, leaving 11 bases between the germline ends. The length of the CDR3 is 12 residues. Germline CDR1 MDHEN, CDR2 SYDVKM.

The source material was PBMCs. The sequence derives from a middle-aged woman in good health and CMV-seronegative. V and J are TRBV28 and TRBJ1-1; D is uncertain. CDR3 DNA: TGTGCCGTAAAGACTGGGAACACTGAAGCTTTCTTT. Translated: CAVKTGNTEAFF.